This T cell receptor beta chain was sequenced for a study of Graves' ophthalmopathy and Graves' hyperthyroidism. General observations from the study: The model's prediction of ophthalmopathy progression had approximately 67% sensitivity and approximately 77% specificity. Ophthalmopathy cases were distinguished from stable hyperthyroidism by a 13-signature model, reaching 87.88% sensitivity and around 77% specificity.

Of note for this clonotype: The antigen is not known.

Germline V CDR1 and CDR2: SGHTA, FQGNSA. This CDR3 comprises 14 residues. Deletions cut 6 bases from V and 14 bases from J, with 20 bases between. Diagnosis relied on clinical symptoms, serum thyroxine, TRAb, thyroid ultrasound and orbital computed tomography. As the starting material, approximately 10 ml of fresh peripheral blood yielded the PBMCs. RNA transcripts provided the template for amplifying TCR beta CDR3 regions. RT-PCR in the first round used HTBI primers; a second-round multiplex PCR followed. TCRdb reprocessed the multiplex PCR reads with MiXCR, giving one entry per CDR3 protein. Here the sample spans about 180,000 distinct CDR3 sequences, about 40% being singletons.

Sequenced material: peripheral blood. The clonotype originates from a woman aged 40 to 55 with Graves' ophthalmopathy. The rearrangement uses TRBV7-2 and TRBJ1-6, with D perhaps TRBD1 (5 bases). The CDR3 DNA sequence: TGTGCCAGCAGGATGGGACCGAGCGCGTCGGCCCTCCACTTT. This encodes CASRMGPSASALHF.